This TCR beta chain appears in the sequencing data of a study of cytomegalovirus exposure and HLA in healthy donors. Whole-study context: A subsequent analysis stated that the 120 or so validation repertoires were run on the same platform as the approximately 700 first-cohort repertoires. The study, taken as a whole, reports: A later analysis found first-cohort TCR clusters tended to co-occur in the 110 or so validation repertoires. Using the classifier, cytomegalovirus status was reportedly diagnosed with high specificity and sensitivity.

Worth noting for this clone: As yet, its antigen is unknown.

V shed 3 bases and J 2 bases; nucleotides not matched to a gene: 2. The CDR3 is 14 amino acids. Germline lookup yields CDR1 SGHAT and CDR2 FQNNGV. Using immunoSEQ multiplex PCR, the repertoire was profiled, and TCRdb retains in-frame clones only, with some absent. The sample includes over 250,000 clones, roughly 85% of them seen just once. The rearrangement joins TRBV11-2 to TRBJ2-3, with TRBD1 matching 7 bases. Material: PBMCs. The receptor was derived from a woman under 30 in good health and CMV-seronegative. The CDR3 region is CASSLGQTTDTQYF. CDR3 nucleotide sequence: TGTGCCAGCAGCTTGGGACAGACCACAGATACGCAGTATTTT.